This TCR beta chain was found in a study of shared clonotypes between healthy human individuals. Profiling relied on immunoSEQ multiplex PCR, and the TCRdb table lists in-frame clones only, not all of them. Here the sample spans about 120,000 clones, under 70% being singletons. Germline V gives CDR1 MNHEY, CDR2 SMNVEV (reference sequence). V was shortened by 2 bases and J by 0 bases, with 11 bases between the two germline ends. This CDR3 contains 15 residues. The TCR sequence derives from a woman aged 25 to 39 in good health. The material sequenced was memory CD8+ T cells sorted from blood. Subset in this sample: CD45RO+ cells pooled with CCR7-negative TemRA cells. The rearrangement joins TRBV27 to TRBJ2-7; D is unclear. The CDR3 sequence: CASSLDWVFSYEQYF. The CDR3 region has the DNA TGTGCCAGCAGTTTAGATTGGGTCTTCTCCTACGAGCAGTACTTC.